This TCR beta chain was sequenced for a study of blood T cell repertoires in COVID-19 (dated by TCRdb to the early 2020s). Study-level background: The collaborator samples originated in the United States, Italy and Spain and spanned the acute and convalescent phases of COVID-19. The material from the prospective study consisted of cDNA or gDNA derived from T cells, B-cell-depleted T cells, or PBMCs. Deeply sampled blood TCRbeta repertoires from subjects exposed to, actively infected with, or recovered from COVID-19 were included in the dataset. The repertoires were released in a freely available public database intended as a resource for research on the immune response to SARS-CoV-2. Samples were obtained from the ongoing ImmuneRACE study (first 160 participants) and from roughly 1,300 subjects provided by 6 global collaborators. Nearly every sample came with metadata listing a de-identified subject ID, COVID-19 status, age in years and sex. HLA class I and class II types, where available, came from metadata supplied by the sample provider rather than from assay-based typing. What the research found in general, with its limitations: Clinical and demographic metadata were provided uncurated, with the amount varying by source and participant.

Comment on this clone: No cognate antigen has been identified for it. The sample holds no much larger clone one base away, and base qualities are not on file.

One collaborating source in Seattle enrolled patients while the patients were actively infected and followed the patients over time throughout the course of disease. Whole blood was collected in K2EDTA tubes by collaborating institutions according to the institutions' own protocols. Collaborator samples were shipped for TCRbeta analysis as frozen whole blood, isolated PBMCs, or DNA extracted from either sample type. Its CDR3 holds 15 amino acids, cysteine through phenylalanine. Only the CDR3 part of the read is kept: 45 bases, read in frame from the first base. V drops 6 bases and J drops 3 bases, leaving 15 bases in between. CDR1 and CDR2, per the germline V gene, are WSHSY and SAAADI. The immunoSEQ Assay, a bias-controlled multiplex PCR, was used to amplify TCRbeta CDR3 regions from genomic DNA. The paper's data handling went like this. The number of nucleated cells in each sample was estimated by amplification of reference gene primers within the assay. To quantify the absolute abundance of each unique TCRbeta CDR3 rearrangement, sequence reads were collapsed and filtered. For each sample, productive Simpson clonality was calculated as the square root of Simpson's diversity index over productive rearrangements. The immuneACCESS repertoire file appears here via TCRdb, limited to in-frame rearrangements. These files lack a portion of the clones; in checked studies, under half of the deficit traces to unresolved V genes, and the cause of the others is not known. V, J and clone size are those of that table, while D and trimming were read from the DNA. A total of roughly 180,000 clones appear in this sample, 79% of them only once. The top ten clones comprise 8% to 8.5% of the sample.

The clonotype was recovered from a woman aged 55-75 years with COVID-19, enrolled during active disease. The rearranged chain carries TRBV10-2 and TRBJ2-1; the best D guess is TRBD1, with 5 bases matching. The material sequenced was peripheral blood. The nucleotide sequence is TGCGCCAGCAGGGCACAGGAGATAAGCTACAATGAGCAGTTCTTC. Its translation is CASRAQEISYNEQFF.